The 17 T cell receptor beta chains below were found in one sample sequenced in a study of T cell responses to AZD1222 COVID-19 vaccine. Produced via immunoSEQ multiplex PCR; TCRdb's table is partial and in-frame only. The sample includes 100,000 to 150,000 clones, 90% of them seen just once. Source: peripheral blood, taken 28 days after the second dose of the MenACWY control vaccine. The receptors stem from an adult who received the MenACWY meningococcal vaccine as a control.

The J gene is TRBJ2-3, the V gene TRBV27; D might be TRBD1 (6 bases). CDR3 length: 14 amino acids. Germline assignment: CDR1 MNHEY and CDR2 SMNVEV (reference sequence). V was clipped by 5 bases and J by 3 bases, with 12 bases between them. The CDR3 DNA reads as TGTGCCAGCAGTCAACGACAGGCGACAGATACGCAGTATTTT. Residues: CASSQRQATDTQYF.

The chain is built from TRBV5-5 and TRBJ2-2, with 13 positions matching TRBD2. With 6 bases clipped from V and 2 bases from J, the junction kept 7 bases outside the gene matches. Germline V gives CDR1 SGHKS, CDR2 YYEKEE (reference sequence). The CDR3 spans 17 residues. The chain's CDR3 is CASTGLAGATNTGELFF. CDR3 nucleotides: TGTGCCAGCACCGGACTAGCGGGGGCCACAAACACCGGGGAGCTGTTTTTT. Together with reference TRBV5-5 and TRBJ2-2, the CDR3 gives the full variable domain: DAGVTQSPTHLIKTRGQQVTLRCSPISGHKSVSWYQQVLGQGPQFIFQYYEKEERGRGNFPDRFSARQFPNYSSELNVNALLLGDSALYLCASTGLAGATNTGELFFGEGSRLTVL.

This chain links TRBV9 with TRBJ2-1, with 11 bases aligning to TRBD2. Germline CDR1 SGDLS, CDR2 YYNGEE. The CDR3 runs 14 residues. The V segment lost 2 bases and the J segment 8 bases; nucleotides outside the gene matches: 3. The CDR3 DNA reads as TGTGCCAGCAGCGTCATAGCGGGAGGGCATGAGCAGTTCTTC. It translates to CASSVIAGGHEQFF.

The chain recombines TRBV6-6 with TRBJ1-6; possible D gene TRBD1, 5 bases. This CDR3 contains 14 residues. Per the germline V gene, CDR1 is MNHNY and CDR2 is SVGAGI (reference sequence). The germline V and J ends were trimmed by 4 bases and 7 bases, with 11 bases remaining between them. The CDR3 DNA follows: TGTGCCAGCAGTTCGGGACCGAGCAATTCACCCCTCCACTTT. As protein: CASSSGPSNSPLHF.

This chain joins TRBV18 and TRBJ2-5; 9 positions agree with TRBD1. V shed 5 bases and J 1 base; nucleotides not matched to a gene: 14. CDR3 length equals 18 residues. The germline gives CDR1 KGHSH, CDR2 LQKENI. CDR3 residues: CASSTPGQGLLSQETQYF. The CDR3 DNA follows: TGTGCCAGCTCAACTCCGGGACAGGGACTTTTGAGCCAAGAGACCCAGTACTTC.

This chain joins TRBV11-2 and TRBJ1-1, with a tentative D call TRBD1 (5 bases). The CDR3 extends over 16 amino acids. Germline loops: CDR1 SGHAT, CDR2 FQNNGV. V dropped 0 bases and J dropped 0 bases, with 11 bases sitting between them. The CDR3 sequence: CASSLDGGALNTEAFF. The CDR3, as DNA: TGTGCCAGCAGCTTAGATGGAGGGGCTCTGAACACTGAAGCTTTCTTT.

The gene calls are TRBV7-2 and TRBJ2-1; 9 bases are shared with TRBD2. Germline V gene data show CDR1 as SGHTA and CDR2 as FQGNSA. The V gene end was trimmed by 2 bases and the J gene end by 1 base; junction bases not matched to a gene: 6. The CDR3 runs 17 residues. DNA for the CDR3: TGTGCCAGCAGCTTATTGGCTAGCGGGACATCCTACAATGAGCAGTTCTTC. Translation: CASSLLASGTSYNEQFF.

This chain connects TRBV24-1 to TRBJ1-2; no firm D call. V lost 3 bases and J 4 bases, leaving 8 bases between the germline ends. CDR1 and CDR2 from the germline V gene are KGHDR and SFDVKD. This CDR3 is built from 13 residues. This chain's CDR3 is CATSDHSAYGYTF. CDR3 nucleotides: TGTGCCACCAGTGATCACAGCGCCTATGGCTACACCTTC.

The V gene is TRBV28, the J gene TRBJ1-5, with D possibly matching TRBD1 (5 bases). The CDR3 contains 18 residues. V dropped 5 bases and J dropped 5 bases, with 25 bases sitting between them. CDR1 and CDR2 (germline): MDHEN, SYDVKM. The CDR3 region has the DNA TGTGCCAGCAGTCCTATAACTGGACGGGGCCGCGGCTATCAGCCCCAGCATTTT. This codes for CASSPITGRGRGYQPQHF.

The genes are TRBV10-3 and TRBJ2-1, with TRBD2 matching over 15 bases. The germline V gene has CDR1 ENHRY and CDR2 SYGVKD. Trimming at V came to 3 bases and at J to 7 bases, leaving 4 bases not matched to a gene. This CDR3 comprises 16 residues. For the CDR3, the DNA is TGTGCCATCAGTGAATCCGGGACTAGCGGGAGGAATGAGCAGTTCTTC. Its protein product is CAISESGTSGRNEQFF.

V usage is TRBV27 and J usage is TRBJ1-6; a possible D gene is TRBD1 (6 bases). With 5 bases removed from V and 11 bases from J, the gap between germline ends came to 13 bases. Germline loops: CDR1 MNHEY, CDR2 SMNVEV (reference sequence). The CDR3 has 13 residues. The CDR3 DNA reads TGTGCCAGCAGTCTAACAGGGAGTCCACCCCTCCACTTT. Translated, it gives CASSLTGSPPLHF.

The V call is TRBV20-1, the J call TRBJ2-3, with 11 bases lining up with TRBD1. The CDR3 has 13 residues. The ends lost 3 bases at V and 9 bases at J; junction bases unmatched: 5. Germline CDR1 is DFQATT and CDR2 is SNEGSKA (reference sequence). The CDR3 is CSASPGQGGTQYF. The CDR3 nucleotides are TGCAGTGCTAGTCCGGGACAGGGGGGCACGCAGTATTTT.

The V gene is TRBV6-5, the J gene TRBJ1-2, with D possibly TRBD1 on 5 matching bases. The CDR3 length is 15 residues. V lost 6 bases and J lost 0, with 14 bases in between. CDR1 is MNHEY and CDR2 is SVGAGI in the germline V gene. The CDR3 loop reads CASRAGPATNYGYTF. The CDR3 DNA is TGTGCCAGCAGAGCGGGACCGGCGACTAACTATGGCTACACCTTC.

The J gene is TRBJ1-6, the V gene TRBV2; D may be TRBD1 (6 bases). The V end lost 5 bases, the J end lost 6 bases, and 14 bases lay between the germline ends. The CDR3 is made up of 15 amino acids. Germline CDR1 and CDR2: SNHLY and FYNNEI. The CDR3 DNA follows: TGTGCCAGCAGTTGGCGGACAGAGACTAATTCACCCCTCCACTTT. It specifies CASSWRTETNSPLHF.

This chain links TRBV27 with TRBJ1-6, with D unresolved. Germline V gene sequence: CDR1 MNHEY, CDR2 SMNVEV (reference sequence). This CDR3 spans 15 amino acids. The V and J ends lost 5 bases and 9 bases respectively, with 17 bases between them. The CDR3 DNA reads TGTGCCAGCAGTCCACGAAGTAGGAATGCTTCACCCCTCCACTTT. Its protein is CASSPRSRNASPLHF.

The chain has TRBV23-1 and TRBJ2-5; D perhaps matches TRBD1 (5 bases). TRBV23-1 is flagged as an ORF with uncertain function. Deletions cut 5 bases from V and 8 bases from J, with 15 bases between. CDR3 length equals 13 residues. CDR3 loop: CASSAQPDSTQYF. CDR3 DNA: TGCGCCAGCAGTGCACAGCCCGACAGTACCCAGTACTTC.

The chain is built from TRBV5-1 and TRBJ1-2; D ambiguous. The germline V gene has CDR1 SGHRS and CDR2 YFSETQ. This CDR3 is built from 16 residues. V lost 2 bases and J 0 bases, leaving 14 bases between the germline ends. The CDR3 here is CASSLIASGANYGYTF. CDR3 sequence (DNA): TGCGCCAGCAGCTTAATCGCGTCAGGAGCTAACTATGGCTACACCTTC.